This is a list of T cell receptor beta chains from one sample in a study of blood T cell repertoires in COVID-19. The method was immunoSEQ multiplex PCR; TCRdb's version includes in-frame clones alone and lacks a portion of them. Counted here are about 220,000 clones, around 81% occurring once; the ten biggest clones make up over 2.5%. The sequenced sample was peripheral blood. These receptor sequences come from a woman aged 30 to 39 who had recovered from COVID-19. Both conserved end residues are part of each CDR3. Fields, in order: V gene, clone size, CDR3 protein. Part of the rows lack a size; the others show once, few, many or a class for expanded clones.

V gene: TRBV5-8; clone size: .; CDR3 protein: CASSLGAVSNQPQHF
V gene: TRBV29-1; clone size: .; CDR3 protein: CSVAGQGWGDTEAFF
V gene: TRBV28; clone size: .; CDR3 protein: CASSLSVGQGLYEQYF
V gene: TRBV7-3; clone size: .; CDR3 protein: CASSHALAGDGELFF
V gene: TRBV28; clone size: .; CDR3 protein: CASSPGSGATGELFF
V gene: TRBV19; clone size: .; CDR3 protein: CASSSPLRDRGTEAFF
V gene: TRBV15; clone size: .; CDR3 protein: CATSRGGTGEGETQYF
V gene: TRBV6-5; clone size: .; CDR3 protein: CASRDNGDTEAFF
V gene: TRBV7-9; clone size: .; CDR3 protein: CASSSDRENIQYF
V gene: TRBV30; clone size: .; CDR3 protein: CAWSQGGAEKLFF
V gene: TRBV28; clone size: .; CDR3 protein: CASSPGTLSSYNEQFF
V gene: TRBV5-1; clone size: .; CDR3 protein: CASSLAPSGKTDTQYF
V gene: TRBV30; clone size: once; CDR3 protein: CAWSGLGRNSYEQYF
V gene: TRBV19; clone size: .; CDR3 protein: CASSIGDRVYTDTQYF